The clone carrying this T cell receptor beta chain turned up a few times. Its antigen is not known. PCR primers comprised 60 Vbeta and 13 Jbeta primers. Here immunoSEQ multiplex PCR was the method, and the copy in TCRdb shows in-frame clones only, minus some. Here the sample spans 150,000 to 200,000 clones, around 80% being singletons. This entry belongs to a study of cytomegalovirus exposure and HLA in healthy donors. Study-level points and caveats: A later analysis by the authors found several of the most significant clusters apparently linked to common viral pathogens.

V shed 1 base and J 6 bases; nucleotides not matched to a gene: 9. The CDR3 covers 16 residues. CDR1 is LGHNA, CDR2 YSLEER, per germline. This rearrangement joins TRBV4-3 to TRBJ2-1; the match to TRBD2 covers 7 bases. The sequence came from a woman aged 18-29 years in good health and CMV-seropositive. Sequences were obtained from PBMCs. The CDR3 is CASSQGTGGPVNEQFF. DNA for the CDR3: TGCGCCAGCAGCCAAGGAACGGGGGGTCCCGTCAATGAGCAGTTCTTC.